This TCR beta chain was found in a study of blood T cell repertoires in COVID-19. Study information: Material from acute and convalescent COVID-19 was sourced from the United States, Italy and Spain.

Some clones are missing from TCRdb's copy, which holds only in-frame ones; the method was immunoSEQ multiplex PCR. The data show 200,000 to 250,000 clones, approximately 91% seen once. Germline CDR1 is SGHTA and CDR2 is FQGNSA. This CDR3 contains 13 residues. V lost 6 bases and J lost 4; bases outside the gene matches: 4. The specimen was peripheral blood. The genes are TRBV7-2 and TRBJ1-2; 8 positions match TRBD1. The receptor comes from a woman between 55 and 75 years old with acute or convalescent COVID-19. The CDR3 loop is CASRPGTGYGYTF. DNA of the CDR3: TGTGCCAGCAGACCCGGGACAGGCTATGGCTACACCTTC.